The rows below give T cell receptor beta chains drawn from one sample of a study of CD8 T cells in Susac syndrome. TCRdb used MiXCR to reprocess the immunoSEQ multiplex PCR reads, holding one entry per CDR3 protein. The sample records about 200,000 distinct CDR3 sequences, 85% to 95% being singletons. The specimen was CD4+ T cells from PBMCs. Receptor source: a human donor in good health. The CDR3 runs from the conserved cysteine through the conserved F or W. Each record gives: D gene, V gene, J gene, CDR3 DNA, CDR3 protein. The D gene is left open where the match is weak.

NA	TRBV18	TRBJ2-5	TGTGCCAGCTCACGTAACCAAGAGACCCAGTACTTC	CASSRNQETQYF
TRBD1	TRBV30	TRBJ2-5	TGTGCCTGGAATAAGGGACAGGGGGGTGAGACCCAGTACTTC	CAWNKGQGGETQYF
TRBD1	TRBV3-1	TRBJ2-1	TGTGCCAGCAGCGCGCCCGGGGACAGATCCTACAATGAGCAGTTCTTC	CASSAPGDRSYNEQFF
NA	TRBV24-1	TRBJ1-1	TGTGCCACCAGCGAAAACTCGCGGGAAGCTTTCTTT	CATSENSREAFF
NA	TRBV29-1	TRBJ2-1	TGCAGCGTTTCTAATGGTGAGCAGTTCTTC	CSVSNGEQFF
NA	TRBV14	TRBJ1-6	TGTGCCAGCAGCCTCTCCCAGGGAGCACCCCTCCACTTT	CASSLSQGAPLHF
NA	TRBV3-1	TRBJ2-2	TGTGCCAGCAACCCGGGGGATACGAACACCGGGGAGCTGTTTTTT	CASNPGDTNTGELFF
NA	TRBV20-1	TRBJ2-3	TGCAGTGCGTTAGAGTACTTTACGAATACGCAGTATTTT	CSALEYFTNTQYF
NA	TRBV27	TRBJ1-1	TGTGCCAGCAGTTCATGGGATAAAGGGTATCAGGCCAGCTTCTTT	CASSSWDKGYQASFF
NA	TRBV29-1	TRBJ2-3	TGCAGCGTTGAAGATTCCAGGGGCGCAACGCAGTATTTT	CSVEDSRGATQYF